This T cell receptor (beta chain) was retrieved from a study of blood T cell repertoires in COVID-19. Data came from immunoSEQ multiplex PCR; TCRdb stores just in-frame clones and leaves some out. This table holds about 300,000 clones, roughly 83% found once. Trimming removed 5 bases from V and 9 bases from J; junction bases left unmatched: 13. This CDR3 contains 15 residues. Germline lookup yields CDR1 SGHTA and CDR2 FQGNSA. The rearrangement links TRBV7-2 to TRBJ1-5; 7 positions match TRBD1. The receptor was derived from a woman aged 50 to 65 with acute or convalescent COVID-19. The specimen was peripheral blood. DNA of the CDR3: TGTGCCAGCAGCCCCACCGGGACAGCGTATGGGCCCCAGCATTTT. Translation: CASSPTGTAYGPQHF. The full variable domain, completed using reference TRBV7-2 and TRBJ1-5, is GAGVSQSPSNKVTEKGKDVELRCDPISGHTALYWYRQSLGQGLEFLIYFQGNSAPDKSGLPSDRFSAERTGGSVSTLTIQRTQQEDSAVYLCASSPTGTAYGPQHFGDGTRLSIL.